The 10 T cell receptor beta chains reported below all come from one sample, sequenced in a study of shared clonotypes between healthy human individuals. Data came from immunoSEQ multiplex PCR; TCRdb stores just in-frame clones and leaves some out. Of 550,000 to 750,000 clones in the sample, around 95% were seen once. Terminally differentiated effector memory CD45RA+ cells were left out of the naive CD8 fraction, which was CD45RO-negative and positively selected for CCR7. Source material: naive CD8+ T cells sorted from blood. These TCRs come from a woman under 40 in good health.

The V gene is TRBV4-1, the J gene TRBJ2-1; TRBD1 agrees at 11 bases. The CDR3 totals 15 residues. Germline CDR1 reads MGHRA; CDR2 reads YSYEKL. The V and J ends lost 4 bases and 10 bases, in that order; junction bases with no gene match: 9. CDR3 bases: TGCGCCAGCAGCCCGGGGACAGGGGGGGCGGAAGAGCAGTTCTTC. Translation: CASSPGTGGAEEQFF.

The V call is TRBV15, the J call TRBJ2-1; D tentatively fits TRBD1 or TRBD2 (5 bases each). Germline lookup yields CDR1 LNHNV and CDR2 YYDKDF (reference sequence). This CDR3 has 14 amino acids. V lost 5 bases and J 5 bases, leaving 13 bases between the germline ends. The CDR3 spells CATSELGGDNEQFF. The CDR3 coding sequence is TGTGCCACCAGCGAGCTTGGGGGAGACAATGAGCAGTTCTTC.

V and J are TRBV19 and TRBJ2-4, with D perhaps TRBD1 or TRBD2 (5 bases each). The germline V gene has CDR1 LNHDA and CDR2 SQIVND (reference sequence). The CDR3 consists of 15 residues. Trimming left V 4 bases short and J 8 bases short, with 18 bases between. CDR3: CASSSSVGVPDIQYF. CDR3 in DNA: TGTGCCAGTAGTAGCTCGGTGGGGGTCCCAGACATTCAGTACTTC.

This clone occurred once. V usage is TRBV11-2 and J usage is TRBJ1-2; 7 bases agree with TRBD1. After removal of 2 bases from V and 5 bases from J, the junction contained 11 bases not matched to a gene. The CDR3 is 16 residues long. Looked up from germline, CDR1 is SGHAT and CDR2 is FQNNGV. This CDR3 reads CASSLRPATGSYGYTF. The CDR3, as DNA: TGTGCCAGCAGCTTACGGCCCGCGACAGGGTCGTATGGCTACACCTTC.

The gene calls are TRBV6-5 and TRBJ2-1; TRBD2 matches 12 bases. Trimming cost V 6 bases and J 8 bases; bases outside gene matches: 8. The CDR3 is made up of 15 amino acids. Per germline, CDR1 MNHEY and CDR2 SVGAGI. The CDR3 DNA sequence: TGTGCCAGCAGGCCGACTAGCGGGAGCCAGGATGAGCAGTTCTTC. Translated: CASRPTSGSQDEQFF.

The rearrangement joins TRBV28 to TRBJ1-4; tentatively, D is TRBD1 (5 bases). This CDR3 is 14 amino acids long. Trimming pared 4 bases from V and 7 bases from J, leaving 13 bases between. The germline V gene encodes CDR1 MDHEN and CDR2 SYDVKM. CDR3 coding DNA: TGTGCCAGCAGTTACAGGCTATCATCTGAAAAACTGTTTTTT. Its translation: CASSYRLSSEKLFF.

V and J are TRBV19 and TRBJ2-7; no firm D call. V was cut by 1 base and J by 4 bases, with 14 bases left in between. Germline loops: CDR1 LNHDA, CDR2 SQIVND (reference sequence). The CDR3 is 15 amino acids. CDR3 bases: TGTGCCAGTAGTATAGGCACGGCCTCAGAATACGAGCAGTACTTC. It translates to CASSIGTASEYEQYF.

This chain joins TRBV4-1 and TRBJ1-2; D is undetermined. V was clipped by 2 bases and J by 2 bases, with 6 bases between them. The CDR3 extends over 13 amino acids. Per the germline V gene, CDR1 is MGHRA and CDR2 is YSYEKL. The CDR3 nucleotides are TGCGCCAGCAGCCAAAGGGTCAACTATGGCTACACCTTC. Its protein is CASSQRVNYGYTF.

The chain recombines TRBV27 with TRBJ2-7, with 8 bases fitting TRBD1. The CDR3 sequence is 12 residues long. Trimming removed 10 bases from V and 7 bases from J; junction bases left unmatched: 9. The germline CDR1 and CDR2 sequences are MNHEY and SMNVEV (reference sequence). The CDR3 DNA is TGTGCCACCGGGACAGGTGGGAAGGAGCAGTACTTC. Translated: CATGTGGKEQYF.

V gene TRBV30 combines with J gene TRBJ2-1, with a tentative D call TRBD2 (6 bases). The CDR3 contains 16 residues. Germline V gene lookup returns CDR1 GTSNPN and CDR2 SVGIG (reference sequence). Trimming cost V 4 bases and J 5 bases, with 21 bases left between them. CDR3 region: CAWKGQLAPGNNEQFF. In DNA form, the CDR3 reads TGTGCCTGGAAGGGTCAACTAGCCCCAGGTAACAATGAGCAGTTCTTC.